Shown below are 2 T cell receptor beta chains from a single sample sequenced in a study of low-dose radiotherapy and immunotherapy resistance in tumors. Alpha- and beta-chain coverage of first-strand cDNA came from TRAV- and TRBV-specific primers. With a V-primer adapter and a constant-region primer, TCRs were amplified for approximately 19 PCR cycles. TCRdb fed the reads into MiXCR, producing one record per CDR3 protein. The sample carries approximately 84,000 distinct CDR3 sequences, 15% to 20% recorded once. Noted time point: after trial treatment. As for treatment: LDRT plus nivolumab, ipilimumab, low-dose cyclophosphamide and aspirin (RACIN trial). The source was PBMCs, collected after low-dose radiotherapy plus immunotherapy. Receptors originate from a male donor with prostate cancer.

On this clonotype itself: Mismatch with germline at one junction end may stem from a read error. The rearrangement links TRBV5-1 to TRBJ2-5, with TRBD2 matching over 7 bases. Germline loops: CDR1 SGHRS, CDR2 YFSETQ. CDR3 length: 15 residues. CDR3 protein: CASSERASGKETQYF. Here the CDR3 DNA reads TGCGCCAGCAGTGAACGGGCTAGCGGAAAAGAGACGCAGTACTTC.

Comments on this clonotype: A far larger clone is one nucleotide away, so this likely arose from a read error. The V and J genes are TRBV2 and TRBJ2-1; D might be TRBD1 (6 bases). V was trimmed by 4 bases and J by 10 bases, leaving 14 bases between them. Per the germline V gene, CDR1 is SNHLY and CDR2 is FYNNEI. The CDR3 is made up of 13 amino acids. The CDR3 bases are TGTGCCAGCAGTGGTACAGGGAAAGGCGAGCAGTTCTTC. As protein: CASSGTGKGEQFF.